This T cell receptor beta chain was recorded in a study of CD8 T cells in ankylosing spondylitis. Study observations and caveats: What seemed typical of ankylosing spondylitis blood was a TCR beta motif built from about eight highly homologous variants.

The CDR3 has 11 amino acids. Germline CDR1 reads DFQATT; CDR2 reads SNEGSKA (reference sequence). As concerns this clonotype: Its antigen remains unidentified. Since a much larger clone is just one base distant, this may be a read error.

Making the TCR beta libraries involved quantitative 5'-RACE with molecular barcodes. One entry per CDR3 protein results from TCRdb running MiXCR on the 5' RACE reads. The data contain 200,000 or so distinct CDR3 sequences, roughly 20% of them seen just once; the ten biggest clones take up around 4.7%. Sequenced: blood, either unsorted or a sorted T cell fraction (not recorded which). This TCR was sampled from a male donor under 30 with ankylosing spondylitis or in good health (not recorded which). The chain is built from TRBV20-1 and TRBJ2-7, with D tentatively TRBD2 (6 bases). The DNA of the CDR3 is TGCAGTGCTCCCGATGAGCGGGCTCGTAACTTC. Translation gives CSAPDERARNF.